The clone carrying this T cell receptor beta chain was seen more than once but under ten times. Antigen unknown. The sample originates from a study of T-cell memory formation after mild COVID-19. Study-level findings and limits: Whether second-wave clones peaking at day 37 were SARS-CoV-2 specific went unconfirmed. CM and EM subsets held most contracting CD4+ clones; EMRA held CD8+ ones. Clones that shrank (day 15 to 85) were balanced CD4/CD8, whereas later expanders leaned CD4+.

TCRdb itself ran the 5' RACE reads through MiXCR, one entry per CDR3 protein. The sample includes about 190,000 distinct CDR3 sequences, about a sixth of them seen just once. The V and J ends lost 0 bases and 2 bases respectively, with 9 bases between them. This CDR3 region has 15 residues. Germline V gene lookup returns CDR1 SGDLS and CDR2 YYNGEE. The chain has TRBV9 and TRBJ1-3; tentatively, D is TRBD1 (5 bases). Specimen: PBMCs or a T cell subset sorted from them (not recorded which). This sequence originates from an adult woman who had mild COVID-19 (a few samples of this study predate the infection). Cell type and time point are not known. This CDR3 is CASSVGGSAGNTIYF. CDR3 coding DNA: TGTGCCAGCAGCGTAGGGGGGTCCGCTGGAAACACCATATATTTT.